The 15 T cell receptor beta chains listed next were all sequenced from one sample in a study of blood T cell repertoires in COVID-19. Data came from immunoSEQ multiplex PCR; TCRdb stores just in-frame clones and leaves some out. The data show about 270,000 clones, around 90% seen once. Source material: PBMCs or T cells enriched from blood (not recorded which). The receptors here all came from a middle-aged woman with acute COVID-19.

J is TRBJ1-1 and V is TRBV12-3 or TRBV12-4; D gene unclear. V dropped 8 bases and J dropped 6 bases, with 16 bases sitting between them. The CDR3 has 13 amino acids. DNA for the CDR3: TGTGCCAGCTCTCGATCGGGTGTGGCTGAAGCTTTCTTT. This gives the protein CASSRSGVAEAFF.

The gene calls are TRBV3-1 (or the pseudogene TRBV3-2) and TRBJ1-3; D might be TRBD1 (6 bases). The CDR3 spans 14 residues. CDR1 and CDR2 (germline): LGHDT, YNNKEL (reference sequence). Trimming stripped 4 bases from V and 4 bases from J, with 11 bases between. The CDR3 region has the DNA TGTGCCAGCAGCCTCCTAGGACAGGGAAACACCATATATTTT. Amino acid sequence: CASSLLGQGNTIYF.

This chain links TRBV5-1 with TRBJ2-1, with TRBD2 identical over 8 bases. The CDR3 has 15 amino acids. V lost 0 bases, J lost 5 bases, and 4 bases stayed unmatched. Germline-derived CDR1 and CDR2 are SGHRS and YFSETQ. In DNA, the CDR3 is TGCGCCAGCAGCTTGGTTTCGGGAGGGAACAATGAGCAGTTCTTC. It is translated as CASSLVSGGNNEQFF.

The chain employs TRBV6-5 and TRBJ2-1; 9 bases fit TRBD1. Germline V gives CDR1 MNHEY, CDR2 SVGAGI. The CDR3 runs 15 residues. With 7 bases clipped from V and 7 bases from J, the junction kept 11 bases outside the gene matches. CDR3 residues: CASTLRGTGSNEQFF. The CDR3 DNA reads as TGTGCCAGCACCCTAAGGGGGACAGGGTCGAATGAGCAGTTCTTC.

The chain uses TRBV3-1 (or the pseudogene TRBV3-2) and TRBJ1-1, with 7 positions matching TRBD1. CDR1 and CDR2 from the germline V gene are LGHDT and YNNKEL (reference sequence). V trimming: 0 bases; J trimming: 7 bases; junction bases outside the gene matches: 8. CDR3 size: 15 residues. CDR3 DNA: TGTGCCAGCAGCCAAGATAGGGCGGGACAGCTTGAAGCTTTCTTT. Amino acid sequence: CASSQDRAGQLEAFF.

This clone was counted a single time. The chain carries TRBV6-5 and TRBJ1-1; the D is unclear. There are 13 residues in the CDR3. Germline V gene sequence: CDR1 MNHEY, CDR2 SVGAGI. V was trimmed by 7 bases and J by 3 bases, leaving 12 bases between them. The CDR3 DNA is TGTGCCAGCAAAGGTTCGGGGTACACTGAAGCTTTCTTT. Protein product: CASKGSGYTEAFF.

The V gene is TRBV9, the J gene TRBJ2-1, with 8 bases matching TRBD2. This CDR3 is 15 amino acids long. Germline CDR1 SGDLS, CDR2 YYNGEE. V trimming: 2 bases; J trimming: 3 bases; junction bases outside the gene matches: 4. CDR3 DNA: TGTGCCAGCAGCGTGAGTAGCGGGAACTACAATGAGCAGTTCTTC. It translates to CASSVSSGNYNEQFF. Variable domain in full (rest from reference TRBV9 and TRBJ2-1): DSGVTQTPKHLITATGQRVTLRCSPRSGDLSVYWYQQSLDQGLQFLIQYYNGEERAKGNILERFSAQQFPDLHSELNLSSLELGDSALYFCASSVSSGNYNEQFFGPGTRLTVL.

V is TRBV6-5 and J is TRBJ2-2; weak D call: TRBD1 (6 bases). The V end lost 8 bases, the J end lost 5 bases, and 18 bases lay between the germline ends. This CDR3 spans 15 amino acids. Germline values: CDR1 MNHEY, CDR2 SVGAGI. The CDR3 DNA reads as TGTGCCAGCGGCAGGGGACACTCGGCGACCGGGGAGCTGTTTTTT. The encoded protein is CASGRGHSATGELFF.

The chain links TRBV5-1 to TRBJ2-2; 7 bases are shared with TRBD1. V was pared by 0 bases and J by 4 bases, with 12 bases of the junction left unmatched. The CDR3 is 18 residues long. In germline, CDR1 is SGHRS, CDR2 YFSETQ. The CDR3 loop reads CASSLGGSGTAITGELFF. In nucleotides, the CDR3 is TGCGCCAGCAGCTTGGGCGGCTCCGGGACAGCCATCACCGGGGAGCTGTTTTTT.

Turning to this clone: An end of the junction does not agree with germline; a read error may underlie this. This chain uses TRBV7-2 with TRBJ2-7, with 8 bases aligning to TRBD1. Germline V gives CDR1 SGHTA, CDR2 FQGNSA. This CDR3 region has 14 residues. Written as DNA, the CDR3 is TGTGCCAGCAGCTCCAGACAGGGGCCCTACGGGCAGTACTTC. Translated: CASSSRQGPYGQYF.

The chain carries TRBV19 and TRBJ1-4; 9 positions agree with TRBD1. Looked up from germline, CDR1 is LNHDA and CDR2 is SQIVND (reference sequence). The CDR3 sequence is 15 residues long. The V segment lost 6 bases and the J segment 5 bases; nucleotides outside the gene matches: 7. Here the CDR3 reads CASRPTGTGNEKLFF. The CDR3 DNA is TGTGCCAGTAGACCCACCGGGACAGGGAATGAAAAACTGTTTTTT.

The chain carries TRBV2 and TRBJ1-1, with D perhaps TRBD1 (5 bases). The CDR3 runs 13 residues. Germline CDR1 SNHLY, CDR2 FYNNEI. With 5 bases removed from V and 7 bases from J, the gap between germline ends came to 14 bases. CDR3 protein: CASSPDSDLEAFF. CDR3 coding DNA: TGTGCCAGCAGTCCAGACAGTGATCTTGAAGCTTTCTTT.

The rearrangement links TRBV7-9 to TRBJ1-4; D is unresolved. The CDR3 spans 15 residues. The V and J ends lost 5 bases and 4 bases respectively, with 14 bases between them. CDR1 is SEHNR, CDR2 FQNEAQ, per germline (reference sequence). For the CDR3, the DNA is TGTGCCAGCAGCCCAGGAACGAGAGATAATGAAAAACTGTTTTTT. Its protein product is CASSPGTRDNEKLFF.

This sequence joins TRBV6-6 and TRBJ2-2; tentatively, D is TRBD2 (6 bases). CDR1 is MNHNY and CDR2 is SVGAGI in the germline V gene (reference sequence). This CDR3 spans 13 amino acids. Trimming took 6 bases from V and 5 from J, leaving 10 bases between them. The CDR3 protein is CASRPGETGELFF. The CDR3 DNA sequence: TGTGCCAGCAGACCGGGGGAGACCGGGGAGCTGTTTTTT.

The rearrangement joins TRBV7-9 to TRBJ1-6, with 10 bases matching TRBD1. The germline V gene encodes CDR1 SEHNR and CDR2 FQNEAQ (reference sequence). The ends lost 2 bases at V and 8 bases at J; junction bases unmatched: 6. The CDR3 runs 16 residues. CDR3 bases: TGTGCCAGCAGCTTACCCGGGGGACAGGGGTATTCACCCCTCCACTTT. This sequence encodes CASSLPGGQGYSPLHF.